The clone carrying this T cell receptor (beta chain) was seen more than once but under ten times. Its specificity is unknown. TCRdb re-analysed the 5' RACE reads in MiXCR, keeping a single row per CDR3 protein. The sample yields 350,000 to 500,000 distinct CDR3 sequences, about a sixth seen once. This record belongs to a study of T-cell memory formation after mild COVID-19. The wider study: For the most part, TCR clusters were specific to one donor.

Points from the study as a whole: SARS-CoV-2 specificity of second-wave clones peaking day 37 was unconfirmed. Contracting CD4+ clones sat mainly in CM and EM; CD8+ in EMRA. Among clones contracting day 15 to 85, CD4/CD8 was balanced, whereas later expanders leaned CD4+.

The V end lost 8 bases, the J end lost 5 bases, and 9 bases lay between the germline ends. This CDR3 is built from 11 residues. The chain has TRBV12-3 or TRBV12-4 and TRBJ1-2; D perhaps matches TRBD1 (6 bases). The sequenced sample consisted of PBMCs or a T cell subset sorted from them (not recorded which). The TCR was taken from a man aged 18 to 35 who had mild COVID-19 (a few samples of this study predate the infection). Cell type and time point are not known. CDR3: CASRQGYGYTF. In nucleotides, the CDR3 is TGTGCCAGCCGGCAGGGGTATGGCTACACCTTC.